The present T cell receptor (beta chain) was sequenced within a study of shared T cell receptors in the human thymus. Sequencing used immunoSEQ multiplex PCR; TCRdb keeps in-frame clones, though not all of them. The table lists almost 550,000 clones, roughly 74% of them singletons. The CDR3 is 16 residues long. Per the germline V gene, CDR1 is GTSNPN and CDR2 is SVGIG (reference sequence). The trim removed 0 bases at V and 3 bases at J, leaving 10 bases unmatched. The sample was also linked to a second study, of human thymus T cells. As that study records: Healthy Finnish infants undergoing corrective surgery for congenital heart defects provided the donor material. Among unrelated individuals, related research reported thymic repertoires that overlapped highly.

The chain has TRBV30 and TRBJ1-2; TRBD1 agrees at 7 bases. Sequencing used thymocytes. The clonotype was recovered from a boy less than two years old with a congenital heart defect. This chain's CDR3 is CAWSVLTGQSYYGYTF. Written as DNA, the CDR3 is TGTGCCTGGAGTGTCCTGACAGGGCAGAGCTACTATGGCTACACCTTC.